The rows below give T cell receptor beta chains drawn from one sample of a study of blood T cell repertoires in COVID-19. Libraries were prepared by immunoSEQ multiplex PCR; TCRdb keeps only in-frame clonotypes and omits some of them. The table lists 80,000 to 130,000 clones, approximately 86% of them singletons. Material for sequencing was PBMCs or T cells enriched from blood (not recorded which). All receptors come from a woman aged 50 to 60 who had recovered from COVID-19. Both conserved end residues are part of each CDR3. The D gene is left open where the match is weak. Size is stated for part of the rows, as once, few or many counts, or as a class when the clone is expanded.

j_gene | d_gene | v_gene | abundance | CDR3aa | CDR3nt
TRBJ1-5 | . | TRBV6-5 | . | CASSRQGNQPQHF | TGTGCCAGCAGTCGACAGGGCAATCAGCCCCAGCATTTT
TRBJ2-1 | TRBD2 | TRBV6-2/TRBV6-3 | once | CASSQTSGSYDEQFF | TGTGCCAGCAGTCAGACTAGCGGGAGTTATGATGAGCAGTTCTTC
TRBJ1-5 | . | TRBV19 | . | CASSPRSTRQAQPQHF | TGTGCCAGTAGTCCGCGATCTACCAGACAGGCTCAGCCCCAGCATTTT
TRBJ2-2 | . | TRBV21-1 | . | CASLRWAIQPNTGELFF | TGTGCCAGCCTGCGCTGGGCAATACAACCGAACACCGGGGAGCTGTTTTTT
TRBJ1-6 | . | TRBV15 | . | CATSPPGGIPLNSPLHF | TGTGCCACCAGCCCGCCGGGGGGAATCCCCCTTAATTCACCCCTCCACTTT
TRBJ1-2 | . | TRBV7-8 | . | CASSLSPGLYGYTF | TGTGCCAGCAGCTTATCCCCAGGGCTCTATGGCTACACCTTC
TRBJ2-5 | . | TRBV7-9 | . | CASSFISGEGDQYF | TGTGCCAGCAGCTTTATTTCGGGGGAAGGGGACCAGTACTTC
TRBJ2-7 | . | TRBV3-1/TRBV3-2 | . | CASSLRERIYDEQYF | TGTGCCAGCAGCCTCCGGGAGCGAATCTACGACGAGCAGTACTTC
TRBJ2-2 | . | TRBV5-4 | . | CASSLVSGTNTGELFF | TGTGCCAGCAGCTTGGTGTCAGGGACGAACACCGGGGAGCTGTTTTTT
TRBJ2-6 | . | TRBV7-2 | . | CASSRGGANVLTF | TGTGCCAGCTCCCGGGGGGGGGCCAACGTCCTGACTTTC
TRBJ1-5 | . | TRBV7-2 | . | CASSLRSGNPSQPQHF | TGTGCCAGCAGCTTAAGATCCGGGAACCCCAGTCAGCCCCAGCATTTT
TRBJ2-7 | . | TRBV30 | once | CAWRGQAPFFEQYF | TGTGCCTGGAGGGGGCAGGCCCCCTTCTTCGAGCAGTACTTC
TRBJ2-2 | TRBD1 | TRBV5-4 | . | CASSWDRNTGELFF | TGTGCCAGCAGCTGGGACAGAAACACCGGGGAGCTGTTTTTT
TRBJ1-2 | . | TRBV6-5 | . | CASSSPGGVNGYTF | TGTGCCAGCAGTTCCCCCGGGGGGGTGAATGGCTACACCTTC